The 5 T cell receptor beta chains presented below share a single source sample, sequenced in a study of glioma-infiltrating T cells (dated by TCRdb to 2016 to 2017). These reads were obtained on an Illumina MiSeq. TCR alpha and beta CDR3 regions were amplified with the iRepertoire nested amplicon-rescue multiplex PCR (arm-PCR) platform from RNA. The raw public reads went through TCRdb reprocessing: fastp at Q25, MiXCR clone calling, in-frame beta chains kept. Duplicate CDR3 protein sequences are folded into a single record with the most common DNA and genes. The sample profile shows about 1,800 distinct CDR3 sequences; 28% of them were found once. Under 45% of the sample is held by the ten biggest clonotypes. The specimen was glioma tissue, nonneoplastic brain tissue, or PBMCs (not recorded which). The source of these receptors is a human donor with low-grade glioma or glioblastoma, undergoing nonglioma brain surgery, or in good health (not recorded which).

This clonotype was counted between two and nine times. This sequence joins TRBV2 and TRBJ2-5, with D hard to call. Per the germline V gene, CDR1 is SNHLY and CDR2 is FYNNEI. V lost 2 bases to trimming and J lost 1 base, with 8 bases between them. CDR3 length equals 14 residues. The CDR3 DNA is TGTGCCAGCAGTGAACCAGCCTTCCAAGAGACCCAGTACTTC. Translation gives CASSEPAFQETQYF.

This clonotype was counted between two and nine times. This sequence joins TRBV3-1 and TRBJ2-3, with unresolved D. The CDR3 spans 17 residues. The germline V and J ends were trimmed by 2 bases and 0 bases, with 15 bases remaining between them. The germline V gene encodes CDR1 LGHDT and CDR2 YNNKEL (reference sequence). CDR3 nucleotides: TGTGCCAGCAGCCAATCAGTCGCAGCTACTAGCACAGATACGCAGTATTTT. Its translation: CASSQSVAATSTDTQYF.

This clonotype was detected a few times. This chain uses TRBV20-1 with TRBJ2-1, with D perhaps matching TRBD2 (5 bases). This CDR3 has 15 amino acids. Trimming stripped 0 bases from V and 10 bases from J, with 19 bases between. In germline, CDR1 is DFQATT, CDR2 SNEGSKA (reference sequence). The CDR3 loop is CSARDWGTRGMEQFF. The CDR3 DNA reads as TGCAGTGCTAGAGATTGGGGTACTCGGGGAATGGAGCAGTTCTTC.

This clonotype counts as medium-sized. One end of the junction fails to match germline, which may point to a read error. The rearrangement joins TRBV11-2 to TRBJ2-5; 10 nucleotides agree with TRBD1. Germline CDR1 and CDR2: SGHAT and FQNNGV. The CDR3 runs to 13 residues. The CDR3 reads CTSSRDRGETQYF. CDR3 coding DNA: TGTACCAGCAGCCGGGACAGGGGTGAGACCCAGTACTTC. Full variable domain (rest looked up from reference TRBV11-2 and TRBJ2-5): EAGVAQSPRYKIIEKRQSVAFWCNPISGHATLYWYQQILGQGPKLLIQFQNNGVVDDSQLPKDRFSAERLKGVDSTLKIQPAKLEDSAVYLCTSSRDRGETQYFGPGTRLLVL.

Remarks on this clonotype: The junction differs from germline at one of its ends, possibly a read error. The chain uses TRBV7-7 and TRBJ2-2, with 9 nucleotides matching TRBD1. This CDR3 spans 18 amino acids. Germline V gene data show CDR1 as SSHAT and CDR2 as FNYEAQ (reference sequence). The CDR3 is CASSSGQGPDRDTGELFF. Here the CDR3 DNA reads TGTGCTAGCAGCTCGGGACAGGGCCCAGATCGGGACACCGGGGAGCTGTTTTTT.